The T cell receptor (beta chain) described here comes from a study of control samples from healthy donors and cancer patients. This CDR3 comprises 14 residues. Trimming took off 7 bases at V and 10 bases at J, with 19 bases between the two ends. Per the germline V gene, CDR1 is MNHEY and CDR2 is SMNVEV (reference sequence). TCRdb's table, derived via immunoSEQ multiplex PCR, lists solely in-frame clones and lacks some. The sample has some 140,000 clones; just under 95% are singletons. The chain has TRBV27 and TRBJ1-4, with D perhaps TRBD1 (5 bases). The sequence derives from a man aged 40-55 years in good health. The sequencing input was blood. The CDR3 is CASTPRYGAPKLFF. CDR3 nucleotide sequence: TGTGCCAGCACCCCCCGGTACGGGGCTCCAAAACTGTTTTTT.